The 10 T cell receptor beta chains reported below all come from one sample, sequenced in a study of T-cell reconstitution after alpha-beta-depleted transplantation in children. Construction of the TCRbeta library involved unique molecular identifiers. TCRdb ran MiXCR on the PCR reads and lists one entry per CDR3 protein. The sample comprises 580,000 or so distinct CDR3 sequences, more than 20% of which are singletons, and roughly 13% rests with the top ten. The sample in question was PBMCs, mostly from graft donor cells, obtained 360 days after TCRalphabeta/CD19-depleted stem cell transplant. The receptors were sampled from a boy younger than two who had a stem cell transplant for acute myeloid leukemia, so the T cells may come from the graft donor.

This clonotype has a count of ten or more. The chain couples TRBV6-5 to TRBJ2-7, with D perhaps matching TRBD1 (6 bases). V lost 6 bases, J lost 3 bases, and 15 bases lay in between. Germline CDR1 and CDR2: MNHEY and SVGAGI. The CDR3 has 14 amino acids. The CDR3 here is CASRRTVDLYEQYF. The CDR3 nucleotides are TGTGCCAGCAGAAGGACAGTTGACCTCTACGAGCAGTACTTC.

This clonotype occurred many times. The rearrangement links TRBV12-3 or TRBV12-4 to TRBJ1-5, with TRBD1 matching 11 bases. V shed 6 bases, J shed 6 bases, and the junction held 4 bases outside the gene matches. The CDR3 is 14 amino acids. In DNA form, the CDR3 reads TGTGCCAGCAGCTCCGGGACAGGGGGTCAGCCCCAGCATTTT. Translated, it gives CASSSGTGGQPQHF.

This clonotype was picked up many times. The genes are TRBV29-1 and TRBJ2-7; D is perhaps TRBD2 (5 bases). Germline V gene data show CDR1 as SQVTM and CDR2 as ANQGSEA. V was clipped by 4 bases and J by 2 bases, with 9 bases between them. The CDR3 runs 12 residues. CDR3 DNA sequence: TGCAGCGTTGCCGGGAACCCCTACGAGCAGTACTTC. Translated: CSVAGNPYEQYF.

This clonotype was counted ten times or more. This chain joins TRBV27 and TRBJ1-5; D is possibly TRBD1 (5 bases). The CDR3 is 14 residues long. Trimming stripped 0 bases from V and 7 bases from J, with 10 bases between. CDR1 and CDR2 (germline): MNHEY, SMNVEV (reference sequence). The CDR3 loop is CASSLSGVGQPQHF. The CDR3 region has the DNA TGTGCCAGCAGTTTATCAGGGGTAGGGCAGCCCCAGCATTTT.

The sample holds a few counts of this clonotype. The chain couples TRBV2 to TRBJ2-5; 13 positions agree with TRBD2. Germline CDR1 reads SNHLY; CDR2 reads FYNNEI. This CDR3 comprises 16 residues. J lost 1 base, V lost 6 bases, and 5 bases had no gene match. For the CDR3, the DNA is TGTGCCAGCAGGAGACTAGCGGGGGGCCTCCAAGAGACCCAGTACTTC. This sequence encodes CASRRLAGGLQETQYF.

CDR3 in DNA: TGTGCCAGCAGCAAAGTCAGTTGGACAGGGGATTCCTACGAGCAGTACGTC. This sequence encodes CASSKVSWTGDSYEQYV. The chain uses TRBV21-1 and TRBJ2-7; the D call in the table, TRBD1, was not verified against the DNA. TRBV21-1 is a known pseudogene. This CDR3 has 17 amino acids.

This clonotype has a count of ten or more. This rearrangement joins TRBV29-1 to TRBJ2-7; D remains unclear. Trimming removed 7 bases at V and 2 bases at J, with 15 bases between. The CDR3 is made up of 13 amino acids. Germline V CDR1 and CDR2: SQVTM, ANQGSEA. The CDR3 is CSALPSGAYEQYF. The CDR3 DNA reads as TGCAGCGCCCTCCCTTCTGGGGCCTACGAGCAGTACTTC.

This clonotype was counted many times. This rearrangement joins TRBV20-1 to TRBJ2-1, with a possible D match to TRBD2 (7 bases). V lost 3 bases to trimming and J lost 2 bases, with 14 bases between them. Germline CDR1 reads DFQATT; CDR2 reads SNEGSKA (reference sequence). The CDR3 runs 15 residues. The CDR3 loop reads CSARSGGGAYNEQFF. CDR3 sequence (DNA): TGCAGTGCTAGGTCCGGAGGGGGGGCCTACAATGAGCAGTTCTTC.

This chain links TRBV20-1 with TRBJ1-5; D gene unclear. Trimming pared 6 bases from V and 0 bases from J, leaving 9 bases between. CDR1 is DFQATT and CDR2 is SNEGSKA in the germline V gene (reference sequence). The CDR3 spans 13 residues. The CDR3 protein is CSAGSYSNQPQHF. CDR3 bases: TGCAGTGCAGGATCGTATAGCAATCAGCCCCAGCATTTT.

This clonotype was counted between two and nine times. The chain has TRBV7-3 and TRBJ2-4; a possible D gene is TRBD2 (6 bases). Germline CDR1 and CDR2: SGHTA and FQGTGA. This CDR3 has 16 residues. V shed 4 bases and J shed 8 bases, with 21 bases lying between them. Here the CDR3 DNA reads TGTGCCAGCAGCTCCCTACGGCCGTTTTGGGGGGACATTCAGTACTTC. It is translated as CASSSLRPFWGDIQYF.